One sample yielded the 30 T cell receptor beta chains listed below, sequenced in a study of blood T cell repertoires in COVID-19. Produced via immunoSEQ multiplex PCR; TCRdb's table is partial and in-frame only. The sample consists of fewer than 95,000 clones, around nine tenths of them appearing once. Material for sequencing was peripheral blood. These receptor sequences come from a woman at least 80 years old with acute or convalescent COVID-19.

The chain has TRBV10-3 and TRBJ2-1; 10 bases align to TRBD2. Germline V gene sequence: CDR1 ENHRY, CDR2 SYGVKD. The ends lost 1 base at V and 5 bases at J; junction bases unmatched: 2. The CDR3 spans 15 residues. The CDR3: CAISEFGLADNEQFF. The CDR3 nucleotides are TGTGCCATCAGTGAGTTCGGACTAGCGGACAATGAGCAGTTCTTC.

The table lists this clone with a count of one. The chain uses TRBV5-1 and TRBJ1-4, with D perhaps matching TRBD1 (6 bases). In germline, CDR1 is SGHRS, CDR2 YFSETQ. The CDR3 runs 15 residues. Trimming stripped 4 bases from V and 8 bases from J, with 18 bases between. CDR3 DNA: TGCGCCAGCAGCCCGACAGGTGGGAAATGGGAAAAACTGTTTTTT. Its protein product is CASSPTGGKWEKLFF.

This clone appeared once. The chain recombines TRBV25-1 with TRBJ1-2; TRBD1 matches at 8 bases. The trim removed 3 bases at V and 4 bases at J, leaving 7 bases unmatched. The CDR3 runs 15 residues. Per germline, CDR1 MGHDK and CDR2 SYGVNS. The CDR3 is CASSDGQGRGYGYTF. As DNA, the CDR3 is TGTGCCAGCAGTGACGGACAGGGCAGGGGCTATGGCTACACCTTC.

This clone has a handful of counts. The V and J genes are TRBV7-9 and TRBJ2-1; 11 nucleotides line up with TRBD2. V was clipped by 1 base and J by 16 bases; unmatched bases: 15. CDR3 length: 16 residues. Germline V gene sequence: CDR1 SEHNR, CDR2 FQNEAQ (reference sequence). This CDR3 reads CASSLGSSGGSGECFF. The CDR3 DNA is TGTGCCAGCAGCTTAGGGTCTAGCGGGGGGTCTGGAGAGTGTTTCTTC.

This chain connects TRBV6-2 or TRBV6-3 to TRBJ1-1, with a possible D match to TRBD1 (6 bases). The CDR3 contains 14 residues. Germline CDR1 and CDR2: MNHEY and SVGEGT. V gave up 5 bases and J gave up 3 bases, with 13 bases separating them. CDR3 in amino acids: CASSDRGGDTEAFF. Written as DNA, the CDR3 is TGTGCCAGCAGTGACCGTGGGGGCGACACTGAAGCTTTCTTT.

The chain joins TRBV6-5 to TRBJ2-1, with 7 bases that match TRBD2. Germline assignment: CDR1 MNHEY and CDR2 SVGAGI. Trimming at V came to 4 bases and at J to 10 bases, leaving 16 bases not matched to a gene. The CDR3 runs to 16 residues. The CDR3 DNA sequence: TGTGCCAGCAGTTCCCGGGCTAGCGGACTAATGGGGGAGCAGTTCTTC. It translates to CASSSRASGLMGEQFF.

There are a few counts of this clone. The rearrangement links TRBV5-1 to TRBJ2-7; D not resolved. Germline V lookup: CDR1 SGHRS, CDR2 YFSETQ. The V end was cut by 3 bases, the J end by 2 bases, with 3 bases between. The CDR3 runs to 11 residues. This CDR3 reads CASSSAYEQYF. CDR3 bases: TGCGCCAGCAGCTCGGCCTACGAGCAGTACTTC.

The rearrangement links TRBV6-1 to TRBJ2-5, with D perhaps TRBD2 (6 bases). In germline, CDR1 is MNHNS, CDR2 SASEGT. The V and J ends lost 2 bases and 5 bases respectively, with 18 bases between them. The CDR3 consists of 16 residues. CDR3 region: CASSERPGGSGETQYF. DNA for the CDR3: TGTGCCAGCAGTGAACGTCCCGGGGGATCTGGGGAGACCCAGTACTTC.

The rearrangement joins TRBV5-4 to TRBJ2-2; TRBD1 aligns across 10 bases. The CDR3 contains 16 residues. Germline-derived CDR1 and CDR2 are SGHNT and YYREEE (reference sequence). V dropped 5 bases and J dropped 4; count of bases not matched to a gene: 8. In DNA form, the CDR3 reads TGTGCCAGCAGACCGGGACAGGGGACCATCACCGGGGAGCTGTTTTTT. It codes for CASRPGQGTITGELFF. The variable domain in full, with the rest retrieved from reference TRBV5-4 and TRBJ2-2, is ETGVTQSPTHLIKTRGQQVTLRCSSQSGHNTVSWYQQALGQGPQFIFQYYREEENGRGNFPPRFSGLQFPNYSSELNVNALELDDSALYLCASRPGQGTITGELFFGEGSRLTVL.

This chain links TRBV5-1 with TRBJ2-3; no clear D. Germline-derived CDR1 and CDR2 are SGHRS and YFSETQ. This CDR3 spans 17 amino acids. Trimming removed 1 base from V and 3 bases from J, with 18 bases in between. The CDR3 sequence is CASSLKPTLGGTDTQYF. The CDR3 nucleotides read TGCGCCAGCAGCTTGAAGCCGACATTGGGTGGAACAGATACGCAGTATTTT.

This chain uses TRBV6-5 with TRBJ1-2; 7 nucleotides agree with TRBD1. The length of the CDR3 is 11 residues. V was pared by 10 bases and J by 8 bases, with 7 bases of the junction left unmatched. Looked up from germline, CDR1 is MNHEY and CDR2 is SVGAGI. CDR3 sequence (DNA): TGTGCCACGACCAGGGGGGAAGGCTACACCTTC. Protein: CATTRGEGYTF.

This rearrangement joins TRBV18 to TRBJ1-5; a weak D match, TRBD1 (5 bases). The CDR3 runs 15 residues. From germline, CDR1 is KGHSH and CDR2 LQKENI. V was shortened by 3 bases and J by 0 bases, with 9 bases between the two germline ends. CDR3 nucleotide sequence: TGTGCCAGCTCACCCCAGGGTAATAGCAATCAGCCCCAGCATTTT. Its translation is CASSPQGNSNQPQHF.

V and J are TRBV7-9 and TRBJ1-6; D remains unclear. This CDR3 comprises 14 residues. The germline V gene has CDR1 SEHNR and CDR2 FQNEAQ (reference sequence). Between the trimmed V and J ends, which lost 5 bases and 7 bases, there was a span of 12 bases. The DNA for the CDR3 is TGTGCCAGCAGCGCCTTAGGAGCCAATTCACCCCTCCACTTT. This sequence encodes CASSALGANSPLHF.

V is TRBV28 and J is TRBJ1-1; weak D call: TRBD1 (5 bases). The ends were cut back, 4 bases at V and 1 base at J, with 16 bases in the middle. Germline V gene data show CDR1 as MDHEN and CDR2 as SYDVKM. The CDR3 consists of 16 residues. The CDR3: CASSSLQARRNTEAFF. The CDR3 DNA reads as TGTGCCAGCAGTTCCTTACAGGCGCGGAGGAACACTGAAGCTTTCTTT.

CDR3 in DNA: TGTGCCAGCAGTTCCCGACGGCGGGGTGGTAATTCACCCCTCCACTTT. It translates to CASSSRRRGGNSPLHF. The rearrangement uses TRBV6-5 and TRBJ1-6, with unresolved D. This CDR3 region has 16 residues. The germline gives CDR1 MNHEY, CDR2 SVGAGI. The V gene lost 4 bases and the J gene lost 6 bases, with 16 bases spanning the gap.

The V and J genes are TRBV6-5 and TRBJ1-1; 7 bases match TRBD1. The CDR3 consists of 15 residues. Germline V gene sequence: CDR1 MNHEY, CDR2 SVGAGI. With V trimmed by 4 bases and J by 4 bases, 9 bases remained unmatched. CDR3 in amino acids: CASSWDRARGTEAFF. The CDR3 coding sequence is TGTGCCAGCAGTTGGGACAGAGCGCGGGGCACTGAAGCTTTCTTT.

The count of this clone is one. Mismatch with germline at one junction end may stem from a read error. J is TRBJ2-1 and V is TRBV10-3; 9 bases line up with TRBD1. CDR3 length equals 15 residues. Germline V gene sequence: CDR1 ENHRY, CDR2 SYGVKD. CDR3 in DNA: TGTGCCATCACTGAGACCGGGACAGGGTTCAATGAGCAGTTCTTC. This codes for CAITETGTGFNEQFF.

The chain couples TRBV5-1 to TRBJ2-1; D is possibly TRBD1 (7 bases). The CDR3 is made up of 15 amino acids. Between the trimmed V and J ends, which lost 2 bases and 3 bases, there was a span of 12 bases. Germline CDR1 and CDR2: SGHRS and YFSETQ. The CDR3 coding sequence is TGCGCCAGCAGCTTCGCGGGACAGAACTACAATGAGCAGTTCTTC. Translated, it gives CASSFAGQNYNEQFF.

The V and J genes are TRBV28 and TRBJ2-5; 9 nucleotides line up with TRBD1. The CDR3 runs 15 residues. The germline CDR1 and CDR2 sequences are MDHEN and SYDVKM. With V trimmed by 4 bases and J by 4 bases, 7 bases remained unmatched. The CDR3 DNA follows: TGTGCCAGCAGTTACAAACAGGGGGCGAGAGAGACCCAGTACTTC. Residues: CASSYKQGARETQYF.

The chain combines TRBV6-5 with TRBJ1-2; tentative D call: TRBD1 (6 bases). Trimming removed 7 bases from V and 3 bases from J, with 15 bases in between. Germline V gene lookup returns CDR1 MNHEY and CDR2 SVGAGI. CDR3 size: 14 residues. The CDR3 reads CASNNGGGDYGYTF. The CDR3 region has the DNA TGTGCCAGCAATAACGGGGGGGGCGACTATGGCTACACCTTC.

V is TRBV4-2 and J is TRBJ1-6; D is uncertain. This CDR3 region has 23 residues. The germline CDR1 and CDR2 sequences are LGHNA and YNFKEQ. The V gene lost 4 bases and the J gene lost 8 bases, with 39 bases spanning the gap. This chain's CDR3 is CASSLQDTRFGVSSSTAYSPLHF. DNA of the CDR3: TGTGCCAGCAGCCTCCAGGATACCCGCTTCGGTGTATCCTCCAGTACGGCATATTCACCCCTCCACTTT.

The CDR3 DNA reads TGCGCCAGCAGCCAAGATATGAGCGGGGGGCGGTCAGATACGCAGTATTTT. It translates to CASSQDMSGGRSDTQYF. V and J are TRBV4-1 and TRBJ2-3, with TRBD2 identical over 9 bases. There are 17 residues in the CDR3. The V gene end was trimmed by 0 bases and the J gene end by 4 bases; junction bases not matched to a gene: 8. Per germline, CDR1 MGHRA and CDR2 YSYEKL.

The CDR3 nucleotides are TGTGCCAGTTCAACAGGGCTCTCTGGGGCCAACGTCCTGACTTTC. This codes for CASSTGLSGANVLTF. The gene calls are TRBV6-5 and TRBJ2-6; TRBD1 is a possible D gene (6 bases). V was cut by 9 bases and J by 0 bases, with 12 bases left in between. The CDR3 spans 15 residues. Germline-derived CDR1 and CDR2 are MNHEY and SVGAGI.

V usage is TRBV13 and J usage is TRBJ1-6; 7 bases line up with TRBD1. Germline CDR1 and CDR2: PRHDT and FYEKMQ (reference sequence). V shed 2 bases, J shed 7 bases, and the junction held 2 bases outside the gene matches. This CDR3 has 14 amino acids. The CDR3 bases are TGTGCCAGCAGCTTAACAGGGGAGAATTCACCCCTCCACTTT. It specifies CASSLTGENSPLHF.

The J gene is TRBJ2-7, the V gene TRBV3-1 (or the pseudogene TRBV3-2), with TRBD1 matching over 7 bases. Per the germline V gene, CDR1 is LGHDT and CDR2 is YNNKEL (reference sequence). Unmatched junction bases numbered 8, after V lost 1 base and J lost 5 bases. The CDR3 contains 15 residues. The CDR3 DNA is TGTGCCAGCAGCCAAGGAACAGGGGATATGGACGAGCAGTACTTC. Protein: CASSQGTGDMDEQYF.

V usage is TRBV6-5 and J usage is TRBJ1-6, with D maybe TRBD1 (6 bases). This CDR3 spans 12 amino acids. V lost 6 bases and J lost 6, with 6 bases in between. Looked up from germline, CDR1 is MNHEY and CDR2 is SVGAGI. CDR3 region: CASRQGNSPLHF. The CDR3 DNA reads TGTGCCAGCAGACAGGGTAATTCACCCCTCCACTTT.

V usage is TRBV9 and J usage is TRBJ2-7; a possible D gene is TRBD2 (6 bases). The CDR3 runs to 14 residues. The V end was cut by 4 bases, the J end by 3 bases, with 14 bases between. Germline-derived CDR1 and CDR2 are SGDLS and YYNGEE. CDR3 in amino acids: CASSPTREYYEQYF. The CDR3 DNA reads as TGTGCCAGCAGCCCGACTCGGGAGTACTACGAGCAGTACTTC. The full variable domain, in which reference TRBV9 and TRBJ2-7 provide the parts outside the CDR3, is DSGVTQTPKHLITATGQRVTLRCSPRSGDLSVYWYQQSLDQGLQFLIQYYNGEERAKGNILERFSAQQFPDLHSELNLSSLELGDSALYFCASSPTREYYEQYFGPGTRLTVT.

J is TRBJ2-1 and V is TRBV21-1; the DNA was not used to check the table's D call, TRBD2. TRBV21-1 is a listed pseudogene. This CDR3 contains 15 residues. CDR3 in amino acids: CATSRNGSSYNEQFF. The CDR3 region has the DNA TGTGCCACCTCCCGTAACGGGAGCTCCTACAATGAGCAGTTCTTC.

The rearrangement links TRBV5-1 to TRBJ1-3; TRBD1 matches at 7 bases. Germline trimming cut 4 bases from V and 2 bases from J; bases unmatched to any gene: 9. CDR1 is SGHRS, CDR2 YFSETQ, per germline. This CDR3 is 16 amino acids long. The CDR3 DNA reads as TGCGCCAGCAGCCCCGAGAGGGGGCCTGCTGGAAACACCATATATTTT. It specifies CASSPERGPAGNTIYF.

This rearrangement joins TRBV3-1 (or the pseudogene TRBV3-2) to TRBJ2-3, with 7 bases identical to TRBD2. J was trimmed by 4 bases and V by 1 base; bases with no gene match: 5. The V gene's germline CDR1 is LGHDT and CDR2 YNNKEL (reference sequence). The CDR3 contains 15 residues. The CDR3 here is CASSQALAGADTQYF. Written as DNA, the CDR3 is TGTGCCAGCAGCCAAGCTCTGGCGGGAGCAGATACGCAGTATTTT.